This TCR beta chain comes out of a study of blood T cells in healthy people across ages. A sample-barcoded 5' primer and a J-beta primer mix were used in a second PCR of about 6 to 11 cycles. Every sample gave at least 2.5 million paired-end reads containing CDR3. MiXCR, run by TCRdb on the 5' RACE reads, gives a single entry per CDR3 protein. The sample has roughly 1.9 million distinct CDR3 sequences, about two fifths seen once. Germline V gene sequence: CDR1 LGHDT, CDR2 YNNKEL (reference sequence). The V gene lost 1 base and the J gene lost 9 bases, with 28 bases spanning the gap. CDR3 size: 19 residues.

This chain connects TRBV3-1 to TRBJ2-1; D not certain. The sequenced sample was blood. The TCR was taken from a human donor in good health. This CDR3 is CASSQVVIGQPILLGEQFF. In nucleotides, the CDR3 is TGTGCCAGCAGCCAAGTAGTTATTGGGCAGCCTATCCTTCTGGGTGAGCAGTTCTTC.